What follows are 20 T cell receptor beta chains derived from one specimen sequenced in a study of cytomegalovirus exposure and HLA in healthy donors. 60 Vbeta and 13 Jbeta primers were used in PCR. Produced via immunoSEQ multiplex PCR; TCRdb's table is partial and in-frame only. The sample lists over 150,000 clones, 75% to 90% seen once, with approximately 1.2% in the top ten. The sample taken for sequencing was PBMCs. The receptors derive from a boy younger than 10 in good health and CMV-seronegative.

Notes on this clone: This sample includes further DNA sequences coding for the same CDR3. V gene TRBV11-2 combines with J gene TRBJ2-1, with TRBD2 matching over 10 bases. The ends lost 5 bases at V and 7 bases at J; junction bases unmatched: 17. This CDR3 has 18 residues. From germline, CDR1 is SGHAT and CDR2 FQNNGV. DNA for the CDR3: TGTGCCAGCAGCCCTACGGTACTAGCGGGGAGCAGTAGGAATGAGCAGTTCTTC. Its protein is CASSPTVLAGSSRNEQFF.

This clone appeared a few times. In DNA form, the CDR3 reads TGTGCCAGTAGTAGCGGGGGCTCCGACTGGTCTGGGGCCAACGTCCTGACTTTC. It yields the protein CASSSGGSDWSGANVLTF. The rearrangement uses TRBV19 and TRBJ2-6; a weak D match, TRBD2 (7 bases). The CDR3 loop spans 18 amino acids. V gave up 4 bases and J gave up 1 base, with 17 bases separating them. Germline loops: CDR1 LNHDA, CDR2 SQIVND (reference sequence).

The chain recombines TRBV15 with TRBJ2-1; a weak D match, TRBD1 (6 bases). Trimming pared 0 bases from V and 7 bases from J, leaving 10 bases between. The CDR3 length is 14 residues. In germline, CDR1 is LNHNV, CDR2 YYDKDF (reference sequence). CDR3 bases: TGTGCCACCAGCAGAGAACAGGGCGGGAATGAGCAGTTCTTC. Translating gives CATSREQGGNEQFF.

The chain recombines TRBV9 with TRBJ2-1; TRBD1 is a possible D gene (6 bases). The CDR3 has 13 amino acids. CDR1 SGDLS and CDR2 YYNGEE come from the germline V gene. V lost 3 bases to trimming and J lost 9 bases, with 13 bases between them. As DNA, the CDR3 is TGTGCCAGCAGCGCCCCAGGGGCCGGTGAGCAGTTCTTC. Amino acid sequence: CASSAPGAGEQFF.

V and J are TRBV7-9 and TRBJ2-1; the D is unclear. This CDR3 comprises 16 residues. Trimming shortened V by 0 bases and J by 0 bases, and 9 bases separated the two germline ends. CDR1 SEHNR and CDR2 FQNEAQ come from the germline V gene (reference sequence). CDR3 nucleotide sequence: TGTGCCAGCAGCTTAGCCGGTTGGAGCTCCTACAATGAGCAGTTCTTC. Its translation is CASSLAGWSSYNEQFF.

Here the CDR3 reads CASSQATGVYYGYTF. The CDR3 nucleotides read TGCGCCAGCAGCCAAGCTACGGGGGTTTACTATGGCTACACCTTC. The chain joins TRBV4-3 to TRBJ1-2, with TRBD1 as a possible D gene (5 bases). This CDR3 region has 15 residues. The V gene lost 1 base and the J gene lost 3 bases, with 12 bases spanning the gap. The V gene's germline CDR1 is LGHNA and CDR2 YSLEER.

This chain joins TRBV10-2 and TRBJ2-7; 10 bases line up with TRBD2. The J segment lost 3 bases and the V segment lost 8 bases, leaving 7 bases of the junction unmatched. There are 14 residues in the CDR3. Germline lookup yields CDR1 WSHSY and CDR2 SAAADI. The chain's CDR3 is CASRELAGSYEQYF. The CDR3 DNA sequence: TGCGCCAGCCGAGAACTAGCGGGAAGCTACGAGCAGTACTTC.

This chain uses TRBV29-1 with TRBJ2-3; 8 nucleotides match TRBD2. CDR1 is SQVTM, CDR2 ANQGSEA, per germline. This CDR3 has 15 residues. Trimming cost V 8 bases and J 0 bases; bases outside gene matches: 10. The CDR3 DNA reads as TGCAGCACCTTGTTTCGGGGGGGCAGCACAGATACGCAGTATTTT. Translation: CSTLFRGGSTDTQYF.

In this sample, this clone turned up once. Written as DNA, the CDR3 is TGTGCCAGCAGCGGGACCTCCGGGACAGGGAGCGGCAGGTATGGCTACACCTTC. It codes for CASSGTSGTGSGRYGYTF. V usage is TRBV13 and J usage is TRBJ1-2; TRBD1 aligns across 9 bases. Germline CDR1 PRHDT, CDR2 FYEKMQ (reference sequence). The CDR3 loop spans 18 amino acids. J lost 5 bases, V lost 5 bases, and 18 bases had no gene match.

V usage is TRBV5-1 and J usage is TRBJ2-7; D perhaps matches TRBD2 (6 bases). The CDR3 is 16 residues long. Trimming shortened V by 0 bases and J by 2 bases, and 15 bases separated the two germline ends. CDR1 is SGHRS, CDR2 YFSETQ, per germline. The DNA of the CDR3 is TGCGCCAGCAGCTTGGCCCACCGGGACTCTACCTACGAGCAGTACTTC. Amino acid sequence: CASSLAHRDSTYEQYF.

The chain is built from TRBV30 and TRBJ1-2; unclear D gene. Germline loops: CDR1 GTSNPN, CDR2 SVGIG (reference sequence). Trimming cost V 7 bases and J 3 bases, with 12 bases left between them. The CDR3 is made up of 12 amino acids. The CDR3 spells CASSGDYYGYTF. CDR3 nucleotide sequence: TGTGCCTCTTCGGGAGATTACTATGGCTACACCTTC.

The V call is TRBV4-2, the J call TRBJ2-7; TRBD2 aligns across 9 bases. The length of the CDR3 is 15 residues. Germline V lookup: CDR1 LGHNA, CDR2 YNFKEQ. V trimming: 0 bases; J trimming: 3 bases; junction bases outside the gene matches: 3. CDR3 nucleotides: TGTGCCAGCAGCCAAGATGGGACTAGCAGCTACGAGCAGTACTTC. Its protein is CASSQDGTSSYEQYF.

This chain connects TRBV30 to TRBJ1-1; TRBD1 is a possible D gene (6 bases). The CDR3 runs to 11 residues. Germline CDR1 is GTSNPN and CDR2 is SVGIG (reference sequence). The germline V and J ends were trimmed by 5 bases and 5 bases, with 9 bases remaining between them. CDR3 bases: TGTGCCTGGGCAAGGGGGACTGAAGCTTTCTTT. Protein sequence: CAWARGTEAFF.

This clone was seen a single time. The CDR3 sequence is CASSEGARTQYF. In nucleotides, the CDR3 is TGTGCCAGCAGTGAGGGGGCGCGTACGCAGTATTTT. The chain couples TRBV2 to TRBJ2-3; possible D gene TRBD1, 6 bases. The CDR3 consists of 12 residues. CDR1 SNHLY and CDR2 FYNNEI come from the germline V gene. Trimming pared 3 bases from V and 8 bases from J, leaving 9 bases between.

The rearrangement links TRBV6-1 to TRBJ2-1; 13 nucleotides align to TRBD2. Unmatched junction bases numbered 4, after V lost 4 bases and J lost 1 base. The germline V gene has CDR1 MNHNS and CDR2 SASEGT. This CDR3 comprises 17 residues. CDR3 sequence (DNA): TGTGCCAGCAGTGCCGAGGGACTAGCGGGATCCTACAATGAGCAGTTCTTC. Its translation: CASSAEGLAGSYNEQFF.

The DNA of the CDR3 is TGTGCCAGCAGCCATACAGGGGGCGACGAGCAGTACTTC. Amino acids: CASSHTGGDEQYF. The genes are TRBV4-2 and TRBJ2-7; 9 positions match TRBD1. Germline V gene lookup returns CDR1 LGHNA and CDR2 YNFKEQ. V shed 3 bases and J 5 bases; nucleotides not matched to a gene: 2. The CDR3 extends over 13 amino acids.

V is TRBV28 and J is TRBJ1-2, with D unresolved. The CDR3 totals 12 residues. V was shortened by 7 bases and J by 4 bases, with 10 bases between the two germline ends. Germline V gene sequence: CDR1 MDHEN, CDR2 SYDVKM. The CDR3 here is CASNFEGYGYTF. DNA for the CDR3: TGTGCCAGCAATTTTGAGGGCTATGGCTACACCTTC.

The V and J genes are TRBV6-5 and TRBJ1-2; D perhaps matches TRBD1 (6 bases). Trimming took 7 bases from V and 6 from J, leaving 12 bases between them. The germline V gene encodes CDR1 MNHEY and CDR2 SVGAGI. This CDR3 has 12 residues. The CDR3 region is CASTNRVNGYTF. DNA for the CDR3: TGTGCCAGCACCAACAGGGTAAATGGCTACACCTTC.

The V call is TRBV6-1, the J call TRBJ2-2, with D perhaps TRBD1 (5 bases). V was cut by 8 bases and J by 4 bases, with 14 bases left in between. This CDR3 contains 14 residues. Germline V gene sequence: CDR1 MNHNS, CDR2 SASEGT. The CDR3 coding sequence is TGTGCCAGCGTCGAAGGGGTCCGCACCGGGGAGCTGTTTTTT. Translating it yields CASVEGVRTGELFF.

The chain couples TRBV7-7 to TRBJ1-1; D ambiguous. CDR1 SSHAT and CDR2 FNYEAQ come from the germline V gene (reference sequence). Trimming shortened V by 5 bases and J by 1 base, and 8 bases separated the two germline ends. This CDR3 comprises 13 residues. The chain's CDR3 is CASSPIRNTEAFF. The CDR3 DNA reads as TGTGCCAGCAGCCCAATTAGGAACACTGAAGCTTTCTTT.